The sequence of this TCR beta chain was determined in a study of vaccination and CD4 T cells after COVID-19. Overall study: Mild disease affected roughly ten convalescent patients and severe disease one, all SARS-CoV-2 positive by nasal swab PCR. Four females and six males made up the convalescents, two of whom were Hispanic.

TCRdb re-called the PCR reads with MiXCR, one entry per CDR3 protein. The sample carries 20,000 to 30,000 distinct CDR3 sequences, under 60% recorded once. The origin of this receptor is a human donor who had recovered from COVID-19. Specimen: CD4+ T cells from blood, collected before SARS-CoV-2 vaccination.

The CDR3 loop is CASSLRTGDTGELFF. CDR3 nucleotide sequence: TGTGCCAGCAGCTTAAGGACAGGGGACACCGGGGAGCTGTTTTTT. The chain is built from TRBV7-3 and TRBJ2-2; 9 bases match TRBD1. The CDR3 extends over 15 amino acids. J was trimmed by 3 bases and V by 1 base; bases with no gene match: 0. The V gene's germline CDR1 is SGHTA and CDR2 FQGTGA.